These 27 T cell receptor beta chains share one sample of origin, sequenced in a study of blood T cell repertoires in COVID-19. Method: immunoSEQ multiplex PCR; TCRdb's copy keeps in-frame clones and lacks some. The table lists under 80,000 clones, 75% to 90% of them singletons. The sequenced sample was peripheral blood. Receptor source: a woman at least 80 years old with active COVID-19.

The chain joins TRBV18 to TRBJ2-4, with D possibly matching TRBD1 (6 bases). Germline CDR1 KGHSH, CDR2 LQKENI. The V and J ends lost 10 bases and 8 bases respectively, with 15 bases between them. The CDR3 runs 12 residues. The CDR3 sequence is CANDRNMDIQYF. CDR3 nucleotide sequence: TGTGCCAACGACAGGAATATGGACATTCAGTACTTC.

The rearrangement links TRBV3-1 (or the pseudogene TRBV3-2) to TRBJ1-4; maybe TRBD1 (5 bases). The V end was cut by 1 base, the J end by 7 bases, with 19 bases between. Germline V gene sequence: CDR1 LGHDT, CDR2 YNNKEL (reference sequence). There are 17 residues in the CDR3. CDR3 in DNA: TGTGCCAGCAGCCAAGTAGAGGGTGGAGGGGCTGGTGAAAAACTGTTTTTT. It encodes CASSQVEGGGAGEKLFF.

This clone appeared once. This chain connects TRBV4-3 to TRBJ2-6; D uncertain. The length of the CDR3 is 15 residues. Germline CDR1 and CDR2: LGHNA and YSLEER. Trimming stripped 0 bases from V and 3 bases from J, with 6 bases between. The CDR3 reads CASSQEGVGANVLTF. CDR3 coding DNA: TGCGCCAGCAGCCAAGAGGGCGTTGGGGCCAACGTCCTGACTTTC.

The chain uses TRBV6-5 and TRBJ2-7; 7 bases match TRBD2. After removal of 6 bases from V and 1 base from J, the junction contained 3 bases not matched to a gene. Germline CDR1 reads MNHEY; CDR2 reads SVGAGI. The CDR3 totals 13 residues. CDR3 loop: CASSRAGSYEQYF. The CDR3 nucleotides are TGTGCCAGCAGCCGAGCGGGATCCTACGAGCAGTACTTC.

This chain connects TRBV5-6 to TRBJ2-3; TRBD2 matches 9 bases. Per germline, CDR1 SGHDT and CDR2 YYEEEE. Trimming at V came to 7 bases and at J to 6 bases, leaving 6 bases not matched to a gene. The CDR3 sequence is 13 residues long. The CDR3: CASLAGARDTQYF. In nucleotides, the CDR3 is TGTGCCAGCTTAGCGGGAGCGAGGGATACGCAGTATTTT.

V and J are TRBV19 and TRBJ2-1; 7 bases match TRBD2. The V and J ends lost 10 bases and 2 bases, in that order; junction bases with no gene match: 5. The CDR3 extends over 13 amino acids. The germline gives CDR1 LNHDA, CDR2 SQIVND (reference sequence). The CDR3 nucleotides read TGTGCCACCCTGGGGGGGACCTACAATGAGCAGTTCTTC. It translates to CATLGGTYNEQFF.

This clone was detected once. V and J are TRBV28 and TRBJ2-1; TRBD2 agrees at 7 bases. The CDR3 has 15 residues. With V trimmed by 2 bases and J by 1 base, 2 bases remained unmatched. The V gene's germline CDR1 is MDHEN and CDR2 SYDVKM. This chain's CDR3 is CASSLTSASYNEQFF. CDR3 DNA sequence: TGTGCCAGCAGTTTAACTAGCGCTTCCTACAATGAGCAGTTCTTC.

J is TRBJ1-1 and V is TRBV19; D perhaps matches TRBD1 (5 bases). V was trimmed by 2 bases and J by 7 bases, leaving 11 bases between them. This CDR3 region has 13 residues. The germline gives CDR1 LNHDA, CDR2 SQIVND (reference sequence). The CDR3: CASSISGGGEAFF. The CDR3, as DNA: TGTGCCAGTAGTATATCTGGGGGAGGTGAAGCTTTCTTT.

CDR3 sequence reads: CASSYSEVGRIPYEQYF. The CDR3 nucleotides read TGTGCCAGCAGTTACTCCGAAGTCGGGAGGATCCCCTACGAGCAGTACTTC. The chain recombines TRBV6-2 or TRBV6-3 with TRBJ2-7, with 7 bases matching TRBD2. The germline gives CDR1 MNHEY, CDR2 SVGEGT. V lost 0 bases to trimming and J lost 2 bases; unmatched junction nucleotides: 10. The CDR3 spans 17 residues.

The chain combines TRBV18 with TRBJ2-3; 8 bases line up with TRBD2. V was pared by 6 bases and J by 2 bases, with 10 bases of the junction left unmatched. Germline CDR1 is KGHSH and CDR2 is LQKENI. CDR3 length: 16 amino acids. CDR3 amino acids: CASSPRTSRYTDTQYF. Here the CDR3 DNA reads TGTGCCAGCTCCCCTCGGACTAGCCGCTACACAGATACGCAGTATTTT. Combining the CDR3 with reference TRBV18 and TRBJ2-3 gives the whole variable domain NAGVMQNPRHLVRRRGQEARLRCSPMKGHSHVYWYRQLPEEGLKFMVYLQKENIIDESGMPKERFSAEFPKEGPSILRIQQVVRGDSAAYFCASSPRTSRYTDTQYFGPGTRLTVL.

The chain carries TRBV7-9 and TRBJ2-5, with 9 bases matching TRBD2. V trimming: 5 bases; J trimming: 0 bases; junction bases outside the gene matches: 4. CDR1 and CDR2 (germline): SEHNR, FQNEAQ (reference sequence). This CDR3 comprises 15 residues. CDR3 in amino acids: CASSPRLADQETQYF. CDR3 DNA sequence: TGTGCCAGCAGCCCACGACTAGCGGACCAAGAGACCCAGTACTTC.

The chain combines TRBV11-1 with TRBJ2-7, with D perhaps TRBD2 (6 bases). The CDR3 consists of 14 residues. In germline, CDR1 is SGHAT, CDR2 FQDESV (reference sequence). V was cut by 0 bases and J by 1 base, with 7 bases left in between. This chain's CDR3 is CASSLARESYEQYF. In DNA form, the CDR3 reads TGTGCCAGCAGCTTAGCGCGGGAATCCTACGAGCAGTACTTC.

The rearrangement uses TRBV11-3 and TRBJ2-1; 9 bases agree with TRBD1. The CDR3 extends over 15 amino acids. The V and J ends lost 5 bases and 7 bases, in that order; junction bases with no gene match: 9. Germline V gives CDR1 SGHNT, CDR2 YENEEA. CDR3 amino acids: CASSQGTGYGNEQFF. CDR3 sequence (DNA): TGTGCCAGCAGCCAAGGGACAGGGTATGGGAATGAGCAGTTCTTC. Complete variable domain (other parts from reference TRBV11-3 and TRBJ2-1): EAGVVQSPRYKIIEKKQPVAFWCNPISGHNTLYWYLQNLGQGPELLIRYENEEAVDDSQLPKDRFSAERLKGVDSTLKIQPAELGDSAVYLCASSQGTGYGNEQFFGPGTRLTVL.

The V and J genes are TRBV5-4 and TRBJ2-5, with TRBD2 matching 12 bases. Germline CDR1 is SGHNT and CDR2 is YYREEE (reference sequence). The CDR3 totals 16 residues. V shed 4 bases and J 2 bases; nucleotides not matched to a gene: 6. CDR3 nucleotides: TGTGCCAGCAGCGCAGGGACTAGCGGGCTACAAGAGACCCAGTACTTC. Protein sequence: CASSAGTSGLQETQYF.

The genes are TRBV12-3 or TRBV12-4 and TRBJ2-5, with a possible D match to TRBD1 (6 bases). V lost 6 bases and J 2 bases, leaving 10 bases between the germline ends. This CDR3 has 13 residues. DNA for the CDR3: TGTGCCAGCAGGACAGGAGAACAAGAGACCCAGTACTTC. Its protein is CASRTGEQETQYF.

The chain carries TRBV5-1 and TRBJ1-4; TRBD1 is a possible D gene (5 bases). The germline V gene encodes CDR1 SGHRS and CDR2 YFSETQ. Deletions cut 1 base from V and 3 bases from J, with 13 bases between. The CDR3 consists of 16 residues. CDR3 in DNA: TGCGCCAGCAGCTTGACAGGATCTGGTGCTAATGAAAAACTGTTTTTT. Translated: CASSLTGSGANEKLFF.

The genes are TRBV6-1 and TRBJ1-2, with D maybe TRBD1 (5 bases). The CDR3 contains 19 residues. The germline V gene encodes CDR1 MNHNS and CDR2 SASEGT. The ends were cut back, 0 bases at V and 2 bases at J, with 22 bases in the middle. The CDR3 DNA reads TGTGCCAGCAGTGAAGCACCTGGGAGAACTGGTCGGGGGAACTATGGCTACACCTTC. Amino acids: CASSEAPGRTGRGNYGYTF.

The genes are TRBV27 and TRBJ2-1; D gene unclear. CDR1 is MNHEY and CDR2 is SMNVEV in the germline V gene (reference sequence). This CDR3 has 14 amino acids. V was trimmed by 0 bases and J by 3 bases, leaving 6 bases between them. CDR3 in DNA: TGTGCCAGCAGTTTATCGGGCCGCTACAATGAGCAGTTCTTC. Encoded protein: CASSLSGRYNEQFF.

The CDR3 sequence: CASSIKGGTDTQYF. The CDR3 bases are TGTGCCAGTAGTATCAAAGGGGGCACAGATACGCAGTATTTT. J is TRBJ2-3 and V is TRBV19; tentative D call: TRBD1 (5 bases). There are 14 residues in the CDR3. Trimming stripped 3 bases from V and 1 base from J, with 8 bases between. Germline V CDR1 and CDR2: LNHDA, SQIVND (reference sequence).

The CDR3 nucleotides read TGTGCCAGCAGCTTAGGAGGACTAGCAGCTAACACAGATACGCAGTATTTT. Its translation is CASSLGGLAANTDTQYF. The chain carries TRBV11-2 and TRBJ2-3; 8 nucleotides align to TRBD2. Germline V gives CDR1 SGHAT, CDR2 FQNNGV. The junction had 8 bases not matched to a gene; V was cut back by 1 base and J by 2 bases. The CDR3 runs 17 residues.

The chain is built from TRBV11-2 and TRBJ2-1; 11 nucleotides line up with TRBD2. Trimming took 7 bases from V and 4 from J; bases not matched to a gene: 9. The CDR3 has 16 residues. Germline loops: CDR1 SGHAT, CDR2 FQNNGV. CDR3 loop: CASNPGTSGGYNEQFF. The DNA of the CDR3 is TGTGCCAGCAACCCCGGGACTAGCGGAGGATACAATGAGCAGTTCTTC.

This chain connects TRBV7-2 to TRBJ2-5; 8 positions match TRBD2. CDR1 is SGHTA and CDR2 is FQGNSA in the germline V gene. V lost 5 bases to trimming and J lost 2 bases; unmatched junction nucleotides: 4. This CDR3 has 14 residues. The CDR3 is CASSPQRGQETQYF. The DNA for the CDR3 is TGTGCCAGCAGCCCCCAGCGGGGGCAAGAGACCCAGTACTTC.

The chain is built from TRBV5-4 and TRBJ2-2; TRBD2 aligns across 14 bases. CDR1 and CDR2 from the germline V gene are SGHNT and YYREEE (reference sequence). Losses at the gene ends were 4 bases for V and 5 bases for J; bases not matched to a gene: 10. CDR3 length: 18 residues. CDR3 amino acids: CASSAGTSGRLVTGELFF. For the CDR3, the DNA is TGTGCCAGCAGCGCCGGGACTAGCGGGAGATTGGTGACCGGGGAGCTGTTTTTT.

The chain links TRBV28 to TRBJ2-2; 8 bases are a match to TRBD1. V shed 5 bases, J shed 3 bases, and the junction held 5 bases outside the gene matches. CDR1 is MDHEN, CDR2 SYDVKM, per germline. The CDR3 runs to 15 residues. The CDR3 DNA sequence: TGTGCCAGCAGTATCGGGACAGGCTACACCGGGGAGCTGTTTTTT. This encodes CASSIGTGYTGELFF.

This clone has only one observation. The rearrangement uses TRBV27 and TRBJ2-2, with a possible D match to TRBD1 (5 bases). V lost 2 bases to trimming and J lost 1 base, with 17 bases between them. CDR3 size: 18 residues. Germline V gene data show CDR1 as MNHEY and CDR2 as SMNVEV (reference sequence). Here the CDR3 DNA reads TGTGCCAGCAGTTTAAGCCTCATGAGACAGCTGAACACCGGGGAGCTGTTTTTT. Translating it yields CASSLSLMRQLNTGELFF.

The J gene is TRBJ1-5, the V gene TRBV2; no firm D call. Between the trimmed V and J ends, which lost 4 bases and 8 bases, there was a span of 12 bases. Germline V CDR1 and CDR2: SNHLY, FYNNEI. The CDR3 has 13 residues. The DNA for the CDR3 is TGTGCCAGCAGTGGCCCCTCGAGGGAGCCCCAGCATTTT. The encoded protein is CASSGPSREPQHF.

The rearrangement links TRBV7-6 to TRBJ2-3; tentatively, D is TRBD2 (6 bases). CDR1 and CDR2 from the germline V gene are SGHVS and FNYEAQ. CDR3 length: 16 amino acids. Deletions cut 0 bases from V and 0 bases from J, with 10 bases between. The DNA of the CDR3 is TGTGCCAGCAGCTTAGCGGCGGGGTCTAGCACAGATACGCAGTATTTT. Translated: CASSLAAGSSTDTQYF.